The 28 T cell receptor beta chains in this list originate from one sample, sequenced in a study of OX40 agonist ivuxolimab in advanced cancers. Only in-frame clones appear in the TCRdb table, and some are missing; sequencing was by immunoSEQ multiplex PCR. The sample holds tens of thousands of clones, roughly 84% seen once. Specimen: CD4+ or CD8+ T cells sorted from blood, collected in a trial of the OX40 agonist ivuxolimab. These receptors were collected from an adult with an advanced solid tumor such as melanoma, head and neck, liver or kidney cancer.

The chain carries TRBV11-2 and TRBJ2-3; 7 nucleotides align to TRBD1. Germline V lookup: CDR1 SGHAT, CDR2 FQNNGV. Trimming removed 3 bases from V and 6 bases from J; junction bases left unmatched: 3. The CDR3 loop spans 13 amino acids. In DNA form, the CDR3 reads TGTGCCAGCAGCTTCACAGGGGAGGATACGCAGTATTTT. It translates to CASSFTGEDTQYF.

V is TRBV7-9 and J is TRBJ1-2; D unresolved. This CDR3 is 12 amino acids long. Trimming took off 5 bases at V and 5 bases at J, with 9 bases between the two ends. The germline gives CDR1 SEHNR, CDR2 FQNEAQ (reference sequence). The CDR3 reads CASSLNGYGYTF. In nucleotides, the CDR3 is TGTGCCAGCAGCCTGAACGGATATGGCTACACCTTC.

The chain links TRBV2 to TRBJ1-5; the D gene is possibly TRBD1 (6 bases). The CDR3 totals 16 residues. With 2 bases removed from V and 7 bases from J, the gap between germline ends came to 18 bases. Looked up from germline, CDR1 is SNHLY and CDR2 is FYNNEI. The CDR3 nucleotides read TGTGCCAGCAGTGAACGAGGGGGAGCGACGCGCCAGCCCCAGCATTTT. Encoded protein: CASSERGGATRQPQHF.

The genes are TRBV15 and TRBJ1-2; possible D gene TRBD1, 6 bases. The CDR3 runs to 15 residues. Trimming took 1 base from V and 6 from J, leaving 15 bases between them. Germline values: CDR1 LNHNV, CDR2 YYDKDF (reference sequence). This CDR3 reads CATSRGQGMGNGYTF. The CDR3, as DNA: TGTGCCACCAGCAGAGGTCAGGGGATGGGAAATGGCTACACCTTC.

The genes are TRBV28 and TRBJ1-3, with D unresolved. The germline CDR1 and CDR2 sequences are MDHEN and SYDVKM. There are 12 residues in the CDR3. Trimming removed 8 bases at V and 2 bases at J, with 7 bases between. CDR3 in DNA: TGTGCCAGCGACACCGCTGGAAACACCATATATTTT. It specifies CASDTAGNTIYF.

The CDR3 is CASSPGVREGGYTF. Written as DNA, the CDR3 is TGTGCCAGCAGCCCGGGGGTGAGGGAAGGTGGCTACACCTTC. J is TRBJ1-2 and V is TRBV5-4, with D possibly matching TRBD1 (5 bases). Trimming removed 4 bases at V and 7 bases at J, with 17 bases between. The CDR3 covers 14 residues. Germline CDR1 SGHNT, CDR2 YYREEE (reference sequence).

The rearrangement uses TRBV6-5 and TRBJ1-1; D might be TRBD1 (5 bases). This CDR3 contains 14 residues. The germline gives CDR1 MNHEY, CDR2 SVGAGI. Trimming shortened V by 4 bases and J by 4 bases, and 13 bases separated the two germline ends. CDR3 sequence reads: CASSFSGGITEAFF. The DNA for the CDR3 is TGTGCCAGCAGTTTCTCCGGGGGTATCACTGAAGCTTTCTTT.

The V and J genes are TRBV7-9 and TRBJ1-1; D is unclear. V was shortened by 5 bases and J by 5 bases, with 21 bases between the two germline ends. From germline, CDR1 is SEHNR and CDR2 FQNEAQ (reference sequence). The CDR3 covers 16 residues. For the CDR3, the DNA is TGTGCCAGCAGCCCCCGTTTGGCCGTGGAAATAACTGAAGCTTTCTTT. Its protein is CASSPRLAVEITEAFF. Variable domain in full (rest from reference TRBV7-9 and TRBJ1-1): DTGVSQNPRHKITKRGQNVTFRCDPISEHNRLYWYRQTLGQGPEFLTYFQNEAQLEKSRLLSDRFSAERPKGSFSTLEIQRTEQGDSAMYLCASSPRLAVEITEAFFGQGTRLTVV.

This clone was observed once. J is TRBJ2-2 and V is TRBV10-3, with 13 bases fitting TRBD2. The CDR3 runs to 18 residues. Germline values: CDR1 ENHRY, CDR2 SYGVKD. The ends lost 6 bases at V and 7 bases at J; junction bases unmatched: 14. CDR3 region: CAISSGLAGTVKVGELFF. The CDR3 DNA follows: TGTGCCATCAGCTCGGGACTAGCGGGGACGGTTAAGGTCGGGGAGCTGTTTTTT.

This clone came up once. This chain connects TRBV11-3 to TRBJ2-1, with D hard to call. This CDR3 spans 15 amino acids. V was shortened by 5 bases and J by 0 bases, with 11 bases between the two germline ends. In germline, CDR1 is SGHNT, CDR2 YENEEA. CDR3 loop: CASSPDGSSYNEQFF. As DNA, the CDR3 is TGTGCCAGCAGCCCCGACGGAAGCTCCTACAATGAGCAGTTCTTC.

The table lists this clone with a count of one. The gene calls are TRBV5-1 and TRBJ2-5, with TRBD1 matching 9 bases. V lost 4 bases, J lost 2 bases, and 3 bases stayed unmatched. Germline V gene data show CDR1 as SGHRS and CDR2 as YFSETQ. This CDR3 has 14 amino acids. CDR3 nucleotide sequence: TGCGCCAGCAGCGGGGACAGGGCGCAAGAGACCCAGTACTTC. Translation gives CASSGDRAQETQYF.

The chain is built from TRBV18 and TRBJ2-3; D is possibly TRBD1 (6 bases). CDR1 and CDR2 from the germline V gene are KGHSH and LQKENI. The CDR3 loop spans 14 amino acids. V lost 6 bases and J 2 bases, leaving 12 bases between the germline ends. CDR3 coding DNA: TGTGCCAGCTCCATCGGACAGATCACAGATACGCAGTATTTT. This sequence encodes CASSIGQITDTQYF.

The rearrangement joins TRBV7-6 to TRBJ2-1, with D perhaps matching TRBD1 (7 bases). Trimming stripped 5 bases from V and 7 bases from J, with 18 bases between. This CDR3 has 15 amino acids. CDR1 and CDR2 from the germline V gene are SGHVS and FNYEAQ. As DNA, the CDR3 is TGTGCCAGCAGCGCAGGGGGGCTGGGGGCGAATGAGCAGTTCTTC. Translated: CASSAGGLGANEQFF.

The chain couples TRBV7-8 to TRBJ2-3, with D unclear. This CDR3 is 14 amino acids long. V was pared by 6 bases and J by 4 bases, with 14 bases between. In germline, CDR1 is SGHVS, CDR2 FQNEAQ. The CDR3 reads CASSTRSEADTQYF. DNA of the CDR3: TGTGCCAGCAGTACGCGTAGTGAGGCAGATACGCAGTATTTT.

This chain connects TRBV18 to TRBJ2-3, with 7 bases fitting TRBD1. CDR3 size: 16 residues. V lost 3 bases, J lost 0 bases, and 6 bases stayed unmatched. The germline CDR1 and CDR2 sequences are KGHSH and LQKENI. In nucleotides, the CDR3 is TGTGCCAGCTCACCGACAGGGCCTCCTAGCACAGATACGCAGTATTTT. It is translated as CASSPTGPPSTDTQYF. Complete variable domain (other parts from reference TRBV18 and TRBJ2-3): NAGVMQNPRHLVRRRGQEARLRCSPMKGHSHVYWYRQLPEEGLKFMVYLQKENIIDESGMPKERFSAEFPKEGPSILRIQQVVRGDSAAYFCASSPTGPPSTDTQYFGPGTRLTVL.

The chain is built from TRBV28 and TRBJ1-6, with 8 bases aligning to TRBD1. The germline gives CDR1 MDHEN, CDR2 SYDVKM. CDR3 size: 15 residues. V lost 10 bases and J lost 9; bases outside the gene matches: 14. The CDR3 nucleotides are TGTGCCACCCAAGGGGCCGGACAGGGACGTTCACCCCTCCACTTT. Its protein is CATQGAGQGRSPLHF. The variable domain in full, with the rest retrieved from reference TRBV28 and TRBJ1-6, is DVKVTQSSRYLVKRTGEKVFLECVQDMDHENMFWYRQDPGLGLRLIYFSYDVKMKEKGDIPEGYSVSREKKERFSLILESASTNQTSMYLCATQGAGQGRSPLHFGNGTRLTVT.

J is TRBJ1-2 and V is TRBV18; 7 positions agree with TRBD1. The CDR3 has 15 residues. CDR1 is KGHSH, CDR2 LQKENI, per germline. V shed 0 bases and J 7 bases; nucleotides not matched to a gene: 8. Written as DNA, the CDR3 is TGTGCCAGCTCACCACCGACCTCCAGGGGGTTTGGCTACACCTTC. This encodes CASSPPTSRGFGYTF.

The chain is built from TRBV25-1 and TRBJ1-3; 9 bases fit TRBD1. V was pared by 6 bases and J by 1 base, with 1 base of the junction left unmatched. CDR1 and CDR2 from the germline V gene are MGHDK and SYGVNS. CDR3 size: 14 residues. The CDR3 loop reads CASRGQGSGNTIYF. CDR3 nucleotides: TGTGCCAGCAGAGGACAGGGGTCTGGAAACACCATATATTTT.

The chain's CDR3 is CASSLTGSPLHF. CDR3 DNA: TGTGCCAGCAGCCTGACAGGTTCACCCCTCCACTTT. The chain combines TRBV7-6 with TRBJ1-6; D might be TRBD1 (6 bases). Germline-derived CDR1 and CDR2 are SGHVS and FNYEAQ. Trimming removed 5 bases from V and 9 bases from J, with 8 bases in between. The CDR3 loop spans 12 amino acids. The full variable domain, rest sourced from reference TRBV7-6 and TRBJ1-6, is GAGVSQSPRYKVTKRGQDVALRCDPISGHVSLYWYRQALGQGPEFLTYFNYEAQQDKSGLPNDRFSAERPEGSISTLTIQRTEQRDSAMYRCASSLTGSPLHFGNGTRLTVT.

This clone appeared a few times. The V gene is TRBV5-4, the J gene TRBJ2-1, with no clear D. Deletions cut 4 bases from V and 9 bases from J, with 11 bases between. Germline CDR1 is SGHNT and CDR2 is YYREEE (reference sequence). The CDR3 length is 12 residues. In DNA, the CDR3 is TGTGCCAGCAGCCTTCGCTTCCGTGAGCAGTTCTTC. Translated, it gives CASSLRFREQFF.

The chain carries TRBV9 and TRBJ2-7; D could derive from TRBD1 or TRBD2 (5 bases each). V was clipped by 5 bases and J by 3 bases, with 9 bases between them. The CDR3 runs 12 residues. CDR1 is SGDLS and CDR2 is YYNGEE in the germline V gene. CDR3 nucleotide sequence: TGTGCCAGCAGGGGGGACGGCTACGAGCAGTACTTC. Translated: CASRGDGYEQYF.

The CDR3 sequence is CASSLQRSSYEQYF. The CDR3 region has the DNA TGTGCCAGCAGCTTACAGAGGAGCTCCTACGAGCAGTACTTC. J is TRBJ2-7 and V is TRBV7-9; D unresolved. The CDR3 is made up of 14 amino acids. V was cut by 2 bases and J by 0 bases, with 8 bases left in between. The germline V gene has CDR1 SEHNR and CDR2 FQNEAQ (reference sequence). Variable domain in full (rest from reference TRBV7-9 and TRBJ2-7): DTGVSQNPRHKITKRGQNVTFRCDPISEHNRLYWYRQTLGQGPEFLTYFQNEAQLEKSRLLSDRFSAERPKGSFSTLEIQRTEQGDSAMYLCASSLQRSSYEQYFGPGTRLTVT.

The rearrangement joins TRBV5-1 to TRBJ2-7; TRBD1 agrees at 7 bases. The CDR3 is 15 residues long. With V trimmed by 0 bases and J by 1 base, 4 bases remained unmatched. Germline V gene lookup returns CDR1 SGHRS and CDR2 YFSETQ. As DNA, the CDR3 is TGCGCCAGCAGCTTGGGGGGACAGATGTCCTACGAGCAGTACTTC. Its translation is CASSLGGQMSYEQYF.

The chain employs TRBV5-6 and TRBJ1-2, with D possibly TRBD1 on 5 matching bases. Trimming pared 2 bases from V and 4 bases from J, leaving 9 bases between. CDR3 size: 13 residues. Germline V gene lookup returns CDR1 SGHDT and CDR2 YYEEEE. CDR3 protein: CASSFQGGYGYTF. The CDR3 DNA is TGTGCCAGCAGCTTCCAGGGTGGCTATGGCTACACCTTC.

This chain joins TRBV6-1 and TRBJ1-1; 8 bases line up with TRBD1. Germline V lookup: CDR1 MNHNS, CDR2 SASEGT. CDR3 length: 14 amino acids. V was pared by 5 bases and J by 3 bases, with 5 bases of the junction left unmatched. CDR3 nucleotide sequence: TGTGCCAGCAGTAAGGACAGGGCGGACACTGAAGCTTTCTTT. The encoded protein is CASSKDRADTEAFF.

This rearrangement joins TRBV27 to TRBJ1-6; maybe TRBD1 (5 bases). The CDR3 is 14 amino acids. V lost 6 bases and J lost 4, with 10 bases in between. Germline values: CDR1 MNHEY, CDR2 SMNVEV (reference sequence). This CDR3 reads CASRPGRYNSPLHF. In DNA form, the CDR3 reads TGTGCCAGCAGGCCGGGACGGTATAATTCACCCCTCCACTTT.

The V gene is TRBV7-2, the J gene TRBJ1-5; 7 bases match TRBD1. The CDR3 length is 14 residues. The V and J ends lost 8 bases and 2 bases, in that order; junction bases with no gene match: 6. The germline gives CDR1 SGHTA, CDR2 FQGNSA. The CDR3 DNA reads TGTGCCAGCGGGAGACAGGGCGGCAATCAGCCCCAGCATTTT. Its translation is CASGRQGGNQPQHF.

The chain is built from TRBV5-4 and TRBJ2-5; no clear D gene. V was trimmed by 4 bases and J by 3 bases, leaving 10 bases between them. This CDR3 has 13 residues. Germline values: CDR1 SGHNT, CDR2 YYREEE (reference sequence). The CDR3 spells CASSIDPEETQYF. In DNA, the CDR3 is TGTGCCAGCAGCATAGACCCGGAAGAGACCCAGTACTTC.